Below are 23 T cell receptor beta chains sequenced from a single sample in a study of OX40 agonist ivuxolimab in advanced cancers. Sequencing used immunoSEQ multiplex PCR; TCRdb keeps in-frame clones, though not all of them. The sample contains 75,000 to 95,000 clones, around 84% of which appear only once. The material was CD4+ or CD8+ T cells sorted from blood, obtained in a trial of the OX40 agonist ivuxolimab. These receptors were collected from an adult with an advanced solid tumor such as melanoma, head and neck, liver or kidney cancer.

The CDR3 nucleotides are TGTGCCACCAGCAGAGATCAATCAGCGGGAATTCGGGATACGCAGTATTTT. As protein: CATSRDQSAGIRDTQYF. J is TRBJ2-3 and V is TRBV15; 7 nucleotides line up with TRBD2. Germline assignment: CDR1 LNHNV and CDR2 YYDKDF (reference sequence). The CDR3 is made up of 17 amino acids. The ends lost 0 bases at V and 6 bases at J; junction bases unmatched: 12.

This chain links TRBV4-3 with TRBJ1-2; 7 nucleotides match TRBD1. The CDR3 contains 13 residues. Germline V gene data show CDR1 as LGHNA and CDR2 as YSLEER. The V and J ends lost 5 bases and 4 bases, in that order; junction bases with no gene match: 4. CDR3 in DNA: TGCGCCAGCAGCATGGGACAGATCTATGGCTACACCTTC. This translates into CASSMGQIYGYTF.

The chain recombines TRBV6-1 with TRBJ2-7; a weak D match, TRBD1 (6 bases). V gave up 6 bases and J gave up 2 bases, with 11 bases separating them. The V gene's germline CDR1 is MNHNS and CDR2 SASEGT. The CDR3 runs to 13 residues. CDR3 protein: CASRAGVAYEQYV. The CDR3 DNA reads TGTGCCAGCAGGGCAGGGGTTGCCTACGAGCAGTACGTC.

This clone turned up a few times. This chain joins TRBV10-2 and TRBJ2-3; D is unresolved. The CDR3 spans 14 residues. The germline CDR1 and CDR2 sequences are WSHSY and SAAADI. The ends were cut back, 4 bases at V and 0 bases at J, with 8 bases in the middle. The CDR3 nucleotides read TGCGCCAGCAGTGCTTCTCCCAGCACAGATACGCAGTATTTT. It is translated as CASSASPSTDTQYF.

The chain combines TRBV18 with TRBJ2-2, with D possibly being TRBD2 (5 bases). Trimming took off 6 bases at V and 3 bases at J, with 11 bases between the two ends. Germline V gives CDR1 KGHSH, CDR2 LQKENI. The CDR3 sequence is 14 residues long. CDR3 bases: TGTGCCAGCTCCGGCGGGCAGTACACCGGGGAGCTGTTTTTT. It codes for CASSGGQYTGELFF.

The chain has TRBV5-1 and TRBJ2-1; 8 bases map to TRBD1. With V trimmed by 4 bases and J by 8 bases, 14 bases remained unmatched. The CDR3 has 16 amino acids. The germline CDR1 and CDR2 sequences are SGHRS and YFSETQ. Written as DNA, the CDR3 is TGCGCCAGCAGCGCGGATCCAGGGGGCTTTTCATATGAGCAGTTCTTC. It is translated as CASSADPGGFSYEQFF.

This sequence joins TRBV2 and TRBJ1-1; D unclear. Looked up from germline, CDR1 is SNHLY and CDR2 is FYNNEI. This CDR3 comprises 13 residues. Trimming left V 8 bases short and J 0 bases short, with 10 bases between. CDR3 bases: TGTGCCAGCCGCGTCGACTTGAACACTGAAGCTTTCTTT. Translation gives CASRVDLNTEAFF.

The chain is built from TRBV28 and TRBJ1-1, with D maybe TRBD1 (5 bases). This CDR3 contains 13 residues. V lost 3 bases and J lost 1, with 6 bases in between. The germline CDR1 and CDR2 sequences are MDHEN and SYDVKM. The DNA for the CDR3 is TGTGCCAGCAGTTTGCAGGGGAACACTGAAGCTTTCTTT. Protein: CASSLQGNTEAFF.

This chain links TRBV7-2 with TRBJ2-7; the match to TRBD2 covers 9 bases. Looked up from germline, CDR1 is SGHTA and CDR2 is FQGNSA. This CDR3 has 16 residues. The V gene end was trimmed by 1 base and the J gene end by 0 bases; junction bases not matched to a gene: 4. The CDR3 reads CASSLDGSGGSYEQYF. DNA for the CDR3: TGTGCCAGCAGCTTAGATGGTAGCGGGGGCTCCTACGAGCAGTACTTC.

This chain connects TRBV7-9 to TRBJ1-6; a weak D match, TRBD1 (5 bases). Germline CDR1 reads SEHNR; CDR2 reads FQNEAQ (reference sequence). V was shortened by 5 bases and J by 10 bases, with 18 bases between the two germline ends. CDR3 length equals 15 residues. CDR3 residues: CASSERGGGESPLHF. CDR3 coding DNA: TGTGCCAGCAGCGAAAGGGGAGGAGGGGAATCACCCCTCCACTTT.

V usage is TRBV10-3 and J usage is TRBJ1-1, with D tentatively TRBD1 (6 bases). The V end was cut by 3 bases, the J end by 0 bases, with 11 bases between. The CDR3 runs to 15 residues. Germline V gene data show CDR1 as ENHRY and CDR2 as SYGVKD. The CDR3 reads CAISDPGQMNTEAFF. CDR3 DNA sequence: TGTGCCATCAGTGACCCCGGACAGATGAACACTGAAGCTTTCTTT.

This clone was picked up one time. V and J are TRBV15 and TRBJ2-1, with D possibly matching TRBD2 (7 bases). Per the germline V gene, CDR1 is LNHNV and CDR2 is YYDKDF (reference sequence). V was shortened by 4 bases and J by 6 bases, with 16 bases between the two germline ends. The CDR3 is 15 residues long. CDR3 coding DNA: TGTGCCACCAGCACGGGGGGCCCTCCCATCAATGAGCAGTTCTTC. It specifies CATSTGGPPINEQFF.

The gene calls are TRBV6-6 and TRBJ2-1, with TRBD1 matching over 7 bases. The CDR3 sequence is 15 residues long. Germline loops: CDR1 MNHNY, CDR2 SVGAGI (reference sequence). V shed 7 bases and J 5 bases; nucleotides not matched to a gene: 11. The CDR3 DNA follows: TGTGCCAGCAAACCGCCTAGGACAGGAGACAATGAGCAGTTCTTC. This sequence encodes CASKPPRTGDNEQFF.

V usage is TRBV7-3 and J usage is TRBJ2-5; the D is unclear. With 0 bases removed from V and 0 bases from J, the gap between germline ends came to 5 bases. CDR1 SGHTA and CDR2 FQGTGA come from the germline V gene. This CDR3 has 14 amino acids. The CDR3 region is CASSLTGNQETQYF. The CDR3, as DNA: TGTGCCAGCAGCTTAACCGGCAACCAAGAGACCCAGTACTTC.

This chain uses TRBV6-5 with TRBJ2-1, with D unclear. This CDR3 contains 13 residues. V shed 4 bases and J shed 4 bases, with 8 bases lying between them. CDR1 and CDR2 from the germline V gene are MNHEY and SVGAGI. The DNA of the CDR3 is TGTGCCAGCAGTTTCGGACCTTACAATGAGCAGTTCTTC. It is translated as CASSFGPYNEQFF.

The genes are TRBV30 and TRBJ1-1, with D tentatively TRBD1 (6 bases). Germline CDR1 and CDR2: GTSNPN and SVGIG (reference sequence). V was cut by 5 bases and J by 1 base, with 8 bases left in between. The CDR3 spans 12 residues. The CDR3 sequence: CAWAGQNTEAFF. CDR3 in DNA: TGTGCCTGGGCGGGACAGAACACTGAAGCTTTCTTT. Variable domain in full (rest from reference TRBV30 and TRBJ1-1): SQTIHQWPATLVQPVGSPLSLECTVEGTSNPNLYWYRQAAGRGLQLLFYSVGIGQISSEVPQNLSASRPQDRQFILSSKKLLLSDSGFYLCAWAGQNTEAFFGQGTRLTVV.

V gene TRBV21-1 combines with J gene TRBJ1-3; the table's D call, TRBD1, has no DNA check behind it. TRBV21-1 is a pseudogene locus. The CDR3 consists of 15 residues. The CDR3: CASSSLWDRGNTIYF. In DNA form, the CDR3 reads TGTGCCAGCAGCTCCCTTTGGGACAGGGGAAACACCATATATTTT.

This chain uses TRBV4-3 with TRBJ1-1; no reliable D call. Germline assignment: CDR1 LGHNA and CDR2 YSLEER. The CDR3 is 15 amino acids. The ends were cut back, 0 bases at V and 4 bases at J, with 12 bases in the middle. DNA for the CDR3: TGCGCCAGCAGCCAAGATACCCAAGCCCGCACTGAAGCTTTCTTT. Translation: CASSQDTQARTEAFF.

This sequence joins TRBV10-1 and TRBJ2-7; D may be TRBD1 (6 bases). This CDR3 region has 14 residues. Germline CDR1 and CDR2: WNHNN and SYGVQD (reference sequence). Trimming took off 3 bases at V and 4 bases at J, with 13 bases between the two ends. The CDR3 sequence is CASSDRGLTYEQYV. CDR3 in DNA: TGCGCCAGCAGTGACAGGGGATTAACGTACGAGCAGTACGTC.

This clone was seen once. The chain joins TRBV28 to TRBJ1-5, with D tentatively TRBD1 (6 bases). CDR1 MDHEN and CDR2 SYDVKM come from the germline V gene. The CDR3 consists of 15 residues. V was clipped by 2 bases and J by 3 bases, with 11 bases between them. CDR3 nucleotides: TGTGCCAGCAGTTTACCCAGGGGTGACAATCAGCCCCAGCATTTT. Protein sequence: CASSLPRGDNQPQHF.

The chain has TRBV28 and TRBJ2-4; possibly TRBD2 for D (6 bases). The germline CDR1 and CDR2 sequences are MDHEN and SYDVKM. This CDR3 has 13 residues. The germline V and J ends were trimmed by 8 bases and 3 bases, with 11 bases remaining between them. The CDR3 coding sequence is TGTGCCAGCCGGGGGAACAACAAAAACATTCAGTACTTC. Translating it yields CASRGNNKNIQYF.

V is TRBV27 and J is TRBJ1-4, with 7 bases that match TRBD1. The CDR3 sequence is 19 residues long. Germline V CDR1 and CDR2: MNHEY, SMNVEV (reference sequence). Trimming cost V 5 bases and J 4 bases; bases outside gene matches: 19. CDR3 in DNA: TGTGCCAGCAGTCCGATCTACCGCGGATGGGACAGCAATAATGAAAAACTGTTTTTT. Translated: CASSPIYRGWDSNNEKLFF.

The chain has TRBV6-6 and TRBJ1-2; no clear D. From germline, CDR1 is MNHNY and CDR2 SVGAGI (reference sequence). The CDR3 spans 15 residues. The germline V and J ends were trimmed by 0 bases and 8 bases, with 16 bases remaining between them. The CDR3 DNA follows: TGTGCCAGCAGTTACTCAGGCCGGGAACTCGGGGGCTACACCTTC. Translated, it gives CASSYSGRELGGYTF.